This T cell receptor beta chain was documented in a study of cytomegalovirus exposure and HLA in healthy donors. At the level of the study: In an earlier analysis, almost 120 million unique TCR beta sequences were found from some 170 million T cells.

CDR1 GTSNPN and CDR2 SVGIG come from the germline V gene (reference sequence). The CDR3 has 11 residues. V was shortened by 2 bases and J by 7 bases, with 8 bases between the two germline ends. 13 Jbeta primers and 60 Vbeta primers were used for the PCR. Generated by immunoSEQ multiplex PCR, the TCRdb table keeps only in-frame clones and is missing some. In the table there are some 90,000 clones, approximately 80% of which are singletons. Sequencing was performed on PBMCs. The origin of this receptor is a woman in her fifties or sixties in good health and CMV-seropositive. V is TRBV30 and J is TRBJ2-5; D may be TRBD2 (5 bases). Here the CDR3 DNA reads TGTGCCTGGAGTCCCGGAGGGACCCAGTACTTC. As protein: CAWSPGGTQYF.